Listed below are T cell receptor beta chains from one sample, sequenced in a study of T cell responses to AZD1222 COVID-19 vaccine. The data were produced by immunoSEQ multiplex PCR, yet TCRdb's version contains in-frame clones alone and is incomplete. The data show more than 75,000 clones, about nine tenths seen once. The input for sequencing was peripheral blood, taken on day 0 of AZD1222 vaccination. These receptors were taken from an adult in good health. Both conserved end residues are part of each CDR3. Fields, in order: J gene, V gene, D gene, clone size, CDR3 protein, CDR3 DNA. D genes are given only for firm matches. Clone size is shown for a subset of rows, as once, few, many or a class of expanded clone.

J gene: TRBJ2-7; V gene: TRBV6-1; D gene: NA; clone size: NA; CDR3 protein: CASSGAGIPSSYEQYF; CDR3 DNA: TGTGCCAGCAGTGGGGCCGGGATCCCCTCCTCCTACGAGCAGTACTTC
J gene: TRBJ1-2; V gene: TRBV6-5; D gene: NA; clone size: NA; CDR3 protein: CASSYRGKVYYGYTF; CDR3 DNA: TGTGCCAGCAGTTACCGGGGGAAAGTTTACTATGGCTACACCTTC
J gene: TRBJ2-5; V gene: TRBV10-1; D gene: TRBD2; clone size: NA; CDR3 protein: CASSDSSGTETQYF; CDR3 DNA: TGCGCCAGCAGTGACTCTAGCGGGACAGAGACCCAGTACTTC
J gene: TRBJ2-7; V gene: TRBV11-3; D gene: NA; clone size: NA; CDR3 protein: CASSLGGDSYEQYF; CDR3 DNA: TGTGCCAGCAGCTTAGGGGGGGACTCCTACGAGCAGTACTTC
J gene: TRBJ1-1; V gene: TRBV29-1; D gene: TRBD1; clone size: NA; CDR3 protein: CSVGDRETEAFF; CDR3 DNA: TGCAGCGTTGGGGACAGGGAAACTGAAGCTTTCTTT
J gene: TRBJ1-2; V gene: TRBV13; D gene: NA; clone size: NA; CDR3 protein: CASSLREGWDGYTF; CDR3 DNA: TGTGCCAGCAGCTTAAGGGAAGGGTGGGATGGCTACACCTTC
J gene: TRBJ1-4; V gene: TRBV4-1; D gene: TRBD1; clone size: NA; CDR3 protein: CATSQGQGNEKLFF; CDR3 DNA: TGCGCCACCTCGCAGGGACAGGGGAATGAAAAACTGTTTTTT
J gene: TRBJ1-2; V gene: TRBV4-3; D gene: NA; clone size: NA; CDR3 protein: CASSQDLLRNYGYTF; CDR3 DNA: TGCGCCAGCAGCCAAGATTTGTTAAGAAACTATGGCTACACCTTC
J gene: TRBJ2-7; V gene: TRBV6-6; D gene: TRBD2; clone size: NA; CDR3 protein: CASKRTSGISYEQYF; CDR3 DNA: TGTGCCAGCAAGAGGACTAGCGGGATATCCTACGAGCAGTACTTC
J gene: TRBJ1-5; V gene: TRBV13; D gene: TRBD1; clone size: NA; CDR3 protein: CASSLGQGVYQPQHF; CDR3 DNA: TGTGCCAGCAGTCTCGGACAGGGGGTTTATCAGCCCCAGCATTTT
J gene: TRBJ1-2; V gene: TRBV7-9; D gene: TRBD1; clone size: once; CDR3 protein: CASSLGQGFYGYTF; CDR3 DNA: TGTGCCAGCAGCTTAGGACAGGGATTCTATGGCTACACCTTC
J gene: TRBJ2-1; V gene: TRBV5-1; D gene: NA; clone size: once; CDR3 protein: CASRSRPASNEQFF; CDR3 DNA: TGCGCCAGCCGTTCCCGACCCGCCTCCAATGAGCAGTTCTTC
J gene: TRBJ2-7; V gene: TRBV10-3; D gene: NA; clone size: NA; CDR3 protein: CAIMGGIRYEQYF; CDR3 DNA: TGTGCCATCATGGGCGGGATAAGGTACGAGCAGTACTTC
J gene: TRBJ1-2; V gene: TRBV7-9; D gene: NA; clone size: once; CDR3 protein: CASSLAVKSSGYTF; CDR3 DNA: TGTGCCAGCAGCTTAGCGGTAAAGTCTAGCGGCTACACCTTC
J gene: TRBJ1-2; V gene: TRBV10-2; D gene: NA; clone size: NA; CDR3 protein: CASRTTDYGYTF; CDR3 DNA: TGCGCCAGCAGAACGACGGACTATGGCTACACCTTC
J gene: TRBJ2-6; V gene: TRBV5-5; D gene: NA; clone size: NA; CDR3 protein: CASSQQGSGANVLTF; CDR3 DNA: TGTGCCAGCAGTCAACAGGGATCAGGGGCCAACGTCCTGACTTTC
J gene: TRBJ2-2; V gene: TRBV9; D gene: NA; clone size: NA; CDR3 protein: CASSVATGELFF; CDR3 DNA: TGTGCCAGCAGCGTAGCCACCGGGGAGCTGTTTTTT
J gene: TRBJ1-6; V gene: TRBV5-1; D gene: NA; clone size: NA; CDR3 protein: CASSFAEDSPLHF; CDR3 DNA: TGCGCCAGCAGCTTCGCCGAGGATTCACCCCTCCACTTT
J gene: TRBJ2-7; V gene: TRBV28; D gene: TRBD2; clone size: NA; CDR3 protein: CASSLMGTSGSYEQYF; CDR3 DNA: TGTGCCAGCAGTTTGATGGGGACTAGCGGAAGTTACGAGCAGTACTTC
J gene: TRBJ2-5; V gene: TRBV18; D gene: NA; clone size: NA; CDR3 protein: CASSPGLQETQYF; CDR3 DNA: TGTGCCAGCTCACCGGGACTGCAAGAGACCCAGTACTTC
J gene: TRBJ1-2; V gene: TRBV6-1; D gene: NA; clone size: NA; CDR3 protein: CASSDTKANYGYTF; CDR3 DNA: TGTGCCAGCAGTGATACTAAGGCCAACTATGGCTACACCTTC
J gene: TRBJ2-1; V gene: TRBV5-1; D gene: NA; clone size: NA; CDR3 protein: CASSFTVPGNEQFF; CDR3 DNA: TGCGCCAGCAGCTTTACCGTCCCGGGGAATGAGCAGTTCTTC
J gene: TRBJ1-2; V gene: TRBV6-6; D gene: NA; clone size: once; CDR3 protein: CASSPDITSNGYTF; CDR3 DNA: TGTGCCAGCAGCCCGGACATTACGAGCAATGGCTACACCTTC
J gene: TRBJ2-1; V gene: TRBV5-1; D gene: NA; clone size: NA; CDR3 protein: CASSLDTHSYNEQFF; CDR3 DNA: TGCGCCAGCAGCTTGGATACACATTCCTACAATGAGCAGTTCTTC
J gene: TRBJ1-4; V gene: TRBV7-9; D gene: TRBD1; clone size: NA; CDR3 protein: CASSHGQGREKLFF; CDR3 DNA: TGTGCCAGCAGCCATGGACAGGGACGTGAAAAACTGTTTTTT
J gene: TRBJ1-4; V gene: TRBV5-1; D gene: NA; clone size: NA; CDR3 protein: CASSLAQGREKLFF; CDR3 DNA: TGCGCCAGCAGCTTGGCCCAGGGGAGAGAAAAACTGTTTTTT
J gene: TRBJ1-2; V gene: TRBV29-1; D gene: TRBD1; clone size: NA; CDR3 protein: CSVGAQGAGGGYTF; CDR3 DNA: TGCAGCGTTGGGGCGCAGGGGGCGGGAGGTGGCTACACCTTC
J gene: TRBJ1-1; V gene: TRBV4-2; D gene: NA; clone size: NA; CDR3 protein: CASSVPTRAEAFF; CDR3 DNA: TGTGCCAGCAGCGTCCCCACCCGGGCTGAAGCTTTCTTT
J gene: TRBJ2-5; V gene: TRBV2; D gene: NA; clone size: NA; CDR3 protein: CASSARNEGFYQETQYF; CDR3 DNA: TGTGCCAGCAGTGCCCGAAATGAGGGATTTTACCAAGAGACCCAGTACTTC
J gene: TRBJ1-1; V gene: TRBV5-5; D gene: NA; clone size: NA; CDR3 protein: CASSRGPLNTEAFF; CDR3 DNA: TGTGCCAGCAGTCGGGGCCCTTTGAACACTGAAGCTTTCTTT
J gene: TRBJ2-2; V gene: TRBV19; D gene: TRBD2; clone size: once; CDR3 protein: CASIRSGTSGGPRSSGELFF; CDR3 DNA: TGTGCCAGTATTCGGTCCGGGACTAGCGGGGGGCCCCGGTCCTCCGGGGAGCTGTTTTTT
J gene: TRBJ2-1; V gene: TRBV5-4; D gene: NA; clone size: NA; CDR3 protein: CASSLDRHNEQFF; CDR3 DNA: TGTGCCAGCAGCTTGGATCGGCACAATGAGCAGTTCTTC
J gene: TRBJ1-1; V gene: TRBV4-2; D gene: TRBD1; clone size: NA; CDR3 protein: CASSRLTGPNTEAFF; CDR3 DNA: TGTGCCAGCAGCCGCCTGACAGGGCCGAACACTGAAGCTTTCTTT
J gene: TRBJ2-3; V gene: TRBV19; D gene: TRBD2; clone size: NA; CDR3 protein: CASSIRPSGSTTDTQYF; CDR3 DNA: TGTGCCAGTAGTATAAGACCTAGCGGAAGTACCACAGATACGCAGTATTTT
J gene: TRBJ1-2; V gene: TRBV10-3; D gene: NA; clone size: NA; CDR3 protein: CAISESGAAYGYTF; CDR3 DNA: TGTGCCATCAGTGAGTCTGGGGCTGCCTATGGCTACACCTTC
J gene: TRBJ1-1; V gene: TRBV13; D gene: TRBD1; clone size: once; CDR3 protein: CASSFSGGANTEAFF; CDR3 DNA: TGTGCCAGCAGCTTCTCAGGGGGAGCTAACACTGAAGCTTTCTTT
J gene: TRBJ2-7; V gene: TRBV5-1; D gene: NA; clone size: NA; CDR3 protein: CASKVWGDSSYEQYF; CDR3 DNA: TGCGCCAGCAAGGTTTGGGGGGACAGCTCCTACGAGCAGTACTTC
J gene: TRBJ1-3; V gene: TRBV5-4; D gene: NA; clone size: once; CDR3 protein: CASSSSPGVGNTIYF; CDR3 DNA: TGTGCCAGCAGCTCTTCCCCAGGGGTCGGAAACACCATATATTTT
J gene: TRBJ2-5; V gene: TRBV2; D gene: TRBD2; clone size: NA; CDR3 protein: CASSPGTSGETQYF; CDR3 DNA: TGTGCCAGCAGTCCCGGGACTAGCGGGGAGACCCAGTACTTC
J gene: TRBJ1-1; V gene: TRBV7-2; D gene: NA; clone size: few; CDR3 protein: CASSLEGGNTEAFF; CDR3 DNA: TGTGCCAGCAGCTTAGAGGGCGGGAACACTGAAGCTTTCTTT
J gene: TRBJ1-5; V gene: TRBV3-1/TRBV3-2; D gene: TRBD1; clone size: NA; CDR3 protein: CASSEQGLGNQPQHF; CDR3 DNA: TGTGCCAGCAGTGAACAGGGGCTGGGCAATCAGCCCCAGCATTTT
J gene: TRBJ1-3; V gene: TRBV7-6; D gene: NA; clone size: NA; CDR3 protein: CASSPKSSGNTIYF; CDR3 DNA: TGTGCCAGCAGCCCGAAGAGCTCTGGAAACACCATATATTTT
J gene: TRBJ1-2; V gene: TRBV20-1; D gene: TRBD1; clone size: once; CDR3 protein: CSASKGQGASSIYGYTF; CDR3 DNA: TGCAGTGCTAGTAAGGGACAGGGGGCCTCTTCGATCTATGGCTACACCTTC
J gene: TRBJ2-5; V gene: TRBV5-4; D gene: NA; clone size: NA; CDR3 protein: CASSSGGRSQETQYF; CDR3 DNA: TGTGCCAGCTCTTCCGGGGGACGGAGCCAAGAGACCCAGTACTTC
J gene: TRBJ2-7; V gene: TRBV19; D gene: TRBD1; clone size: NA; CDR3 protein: CASSTRPTGAHFSEQYF; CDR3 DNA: TGTGCCAGTAGTACCCGCCCGACAGGGGCCCATTTCTCCGAGCAGTACTTC
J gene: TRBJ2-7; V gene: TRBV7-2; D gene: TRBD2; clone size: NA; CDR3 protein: CASSSGLAGDEQYF; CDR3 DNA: TGTGCCAGCAGCTCGGGACTAGCGGGAGACGAGCAGTACTTC
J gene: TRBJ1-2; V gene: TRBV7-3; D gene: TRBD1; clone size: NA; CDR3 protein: CASSAGQGNYGYTF; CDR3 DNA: TGTGCCAGCAGCGCGGGACAGGGAAACTATGGCTACACCTTC
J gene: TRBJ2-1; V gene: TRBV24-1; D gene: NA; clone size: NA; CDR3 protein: CATSRGNEQFF; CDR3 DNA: TGTGCCACCAGCAGGGGCAATGAGCAGTTCTTC
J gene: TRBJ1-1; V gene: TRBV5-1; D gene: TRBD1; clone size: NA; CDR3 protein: CASSWGTGENTEAFF; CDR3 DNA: TGCGCCAGCAGCTGGGGGACAGGGGAGAACACTGAAGCTTTCTTT
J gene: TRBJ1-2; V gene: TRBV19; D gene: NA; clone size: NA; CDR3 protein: CASSTNGGGDGYTF; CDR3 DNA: TGTGCCAGTAGCACAAATGGGGGCGGCGATGGCTACACCTTC
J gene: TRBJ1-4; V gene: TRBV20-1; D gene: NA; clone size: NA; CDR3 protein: CSASRLSNEKLFF; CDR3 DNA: TGCAGTGCTAGTCGGTTATCTAATGAAAAACTGTTTTTT
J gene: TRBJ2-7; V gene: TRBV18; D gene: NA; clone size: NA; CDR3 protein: CASSPQEGAHEQYF; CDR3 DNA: TGTGCCAGCTCACCACAGGAGGGGGCCCACGAGCAGTACTTC
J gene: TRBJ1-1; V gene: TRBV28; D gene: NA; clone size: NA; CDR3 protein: CASRETGNTEAFF; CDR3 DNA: TGTGCCAGCAGGGAGACGGGGAACACTGAAGCTTTCTTT
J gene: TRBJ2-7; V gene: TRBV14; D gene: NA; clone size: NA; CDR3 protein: CASSQFAGLTYEQYF; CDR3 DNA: TGTGCCAGCAGCCAATTCGCTGGCCTGACCTACGAGCAGTACTTC